The T cell receptor beta chain under discussion was sequenced for a study of blood T cell repertoires in COVID-19. Overall study: COVID-19 samples, acute and convalescent, were from the United States, Italy and Spain.

This CDR3 contains 15 residues. The ends lost 0 bases at V and 2 bases at J; junction bases unmatched: 3. Germline CDR1 reads SGHKS; CDR2 reads YYEKEE (reference sequence). Original analysis: Amplification with reference gene primers provided the estimates of nucleated cell counts. TCRdb's copy holds only in-frame clones and misses some; the assay was immunoSEQ multiplex PCR. V and J calls plus clone size are reproduced from that table; the DNA served to infer D and trimming. The profile shows over 200,000 clones, about nine tenths of them singletons. Participants reported their clinical history, and cohort assignment relied on those reports.

The origin of this receptor is a man between 18 and 35 years old who had recovered from COVID-19. The genes are TRBV5-5 and TRBJ2-7, with 9 bases matching TRBD2. Sequences were obtained from PBMCs or T cells enriched from blood (not recorded which). CDR3 region: CASSLVGGGAYEQYF. The DNA of the CDR3 is TGTGCCAGCAGCTTGGTTGGCGGGGGGGCCTACGAGCAGTACTTC.